The 25 T cell receptor beta chains presented below share a single source sample, sequenced in a study of CD8+ T cells in alopecia areata. In each case, RNA was isolated and then reverse transcribed into cDNA as the sequencing template. Data came from immunoSEQ multiplex PCR; TCRdb stores just in-frame clones and leaves some out. This table has about 110,000 clones, roughly three fifths appearing once. Treatment: oral pan-JAK inhibitor, 5-10 mg twice daily. The material was CD4+ T cells sorted from blood, obtained at week 24, from a patient treated with tofacitinib. The receptors derive from a human donor with alopecia areata.

V gene TRBV27 combines with J gene TRBJ2-7; 13 nucleotides agree with TRBD2. The V segment lost 11 bases and the J segment 2 bases; nucleotides outside the gene matches: 12. The CDR3 is 16 amino acids. Germline V gives CDR1 MNHEY, CDR2 SMNVEV (reference sequence). The CDR3 sequence: CASHGLAGAAPYEQYF. CDR3 in DNA: TGTGCCTCCCACGGACTAGCGGGGGCGGCCCCCTACGAGCAGTACTTC.

This rearrangement joins TRBV9 to TRBJ2-2; D might be TRBD1 (5 bases). This CDR3 is 14 amino acids long. V lost 5 bases and J 1 base, leaving 9 bases between the germline ends. Per the germline V gene, CDR1 is SGDLS and CDR2 is YYNGEE. The CDR3 region is CASSDQGNTGELFF. The CDR3 DNA reads TGTGCCAGCAGTGACCAGGGGAACACCGGGGAGCTGTTTTTT. The full variable domain, with the rest looked up from reference TRBV9 and TRBJ2-2, is DSGVTQTPKHLITATGQRVTLRCSPRSGDLSVYWYQQSLDQGLQFLIQYYNGEERAKGNILERFSAQQFPDLHSELNLSSLELGDSALYFCASSDQGNTGELFFGEGSRLTVL.

CDR3 in DNA: TGTGCCAGCAGCTTGAATGGGGGGACAGGGGTTTCACCCCTCCACTTT. Protein sequence: CASSLNGGTGVSPLHF. J is TRBJ1-6 and V is TRBV5-6; 10 positions match TRBD1. Looked up from germline, CDR1 is SGHDT and CDR2 is YYEEEE. J gave up 9 bases and V 1 base, and 7 bases lay outside the gene matches. This CDR3 has 16 residues.

This clone was counted only a few times. The gene calls are TRBV14 and TRBJ2-5; weak D call: TRBD1 (5 bases). The CDR3 has 17 amino acids. Germline CDR1 reads SGHDN; CDR2 reads FVKESK. The V end lost 0 bases, the J end lost 1 base, and 15 bases lay between the germline ends. The CDR3 coding sequence is TGTGCCAGCAGCCAAGATCCCCCAGGGTTCGGCCAAGAGACCCAGTACTTC. Translated: CASSQDPPGFGQETQYF.

The chain uses TRBV5-4 and TRBJ2-3, with 7 bases that match TRBD2. The CDR3 runs 15 residues. V lost 4 bases to trimming and J lost 2 bases; unmatched junction nucleotides: 7. The V gene's germline CDR1 is SGHNT and CDR2 YYREEE (reference sequence). As DNA, the CDR3 is TGTGCCAGCAGCAGGACTAGAGAAATCACAGATACGCAGTATTTT. Translated: CASSRTREITDTQYF.

This clone was observed a handful of times. The V gene is TRBV23-1, the J gene TRBJ1-3; maybe TRBD1 (5 bases). TRBV23-1 is treated as an ORF (open reading frame) with a function not yet certain. CDR3 length: 16 residues. V lost 2 bases and J 3 bases, leaving 14 bases between the germline ends. The CDR3 coding sequence is TGCGCCAGCAGTCAACCCAGGGTTCTTCGTGGAAACACCATATATTTT. This sequence encodes CASSQPRVLRGNTIYF.

The sample holds a few counts of this clone. The rearrangement joins TRBV7-2 to TRBJ2-3, with D hard to call. Germline CDR1 reads SGHTA; CDR2 reads FQGNSA. Deletions cut 5 bases from V and 4 bases from J, with 13 bases between. The CDR3 spans 14 residues. In DNA form, the CDR3 reads TGTGCCAGCAGCCCCCGTAGTGTGTCAGATACGCAGTATTTT. Amino acids: CASSPRSVSDTQYF.

The chain couples TRBV7-9 to TRBJ1-5, with 7 bases lining up with TRBD1. Germline CDR1 and CDR2: SEHNR and FQNEAQ (reference sequence). The CDR3 contains 14 residues. Trimming took 0 bases from V and 8 from J; bases not matched to a gene: 4. CDR3 coding DNA: TGTGCCAGCAGCTTAGCAGGGGGCGGGGAGCCCCAGCATTTT. Amino acids: CASSLAGGGEPQHF.

CDR3 amino acids: CASSQGLAEGQTQYF. CDR3 sequence (DNA): TGCGCCAGCAGCCAAGGACTAGCGGAAGGACAGACCCAGTACTTC. This chain connects TRBV4-3 to TRBJ2-5; TRBD2 matches 9 bases. The length of the CDR3 is 15 residues. Germline CDR1 reads LGHNA; CDR2 reads YSLEER. V shed 1 base, J shed 6 bases, and the junction held 6 bases outside the gene matches.

This clone was recorded a few times. The rearrangement links TRBV7-9 to TRBJ2-5; 7 nucleotides match TRBD1. The germline V gene has CDR1 SEHNR and CDR2 FQNEAQ (reference sequence). The J segment lost 14 bases and the V segment lost 5 bases, leaving 8 bases of the junction unmatched. The CDR3 covers 11 residues. CDR3 DNA: TGTGCCAGCAGCGACAATAACAGGGGTTACTTC. Amino acids: CASSDNNRGYF.

This clone was found a few times. The chain links TRBV29-1 to TRBJ2-1; D remains unclear. This CDR3 contains 13 residues. Trimming stripped 4 bases from V and 7 bases from J, with 14 bases between. Looked up from germline, CDR1 is SQVTM and CDR2 is ANQGSEA. The chain's CDR3 is CSVGGRLRNEQFF. The DNA for the CDR3 is TGCAGCGTTGGAGGACGGCTTAGGAATGAGCAGTTCTTC.

CDR3 coding DNA: TGTGCCAGCTCCCTCCCCATGGCTGAGCAGTTCTTC. Translation gives CASSLPMAEQFF. The chain uses TRBV7-6 and TRBJ2-1; D gene ambiguous. With 8 bases removed from V and 9 bases from J, the gap between germline ends came to 14 bases. There are 12 residues in the CDR3. Per the germline V gene, CDR1 is SGHVS and CDR2 is FNYEAQ.

The genes are TRBV27 and TRBJ2-5; 9 nucleotides agree with TRBD2. Germline V lookup: CDR1 MNHEY, CDR2 SMNVEV (reference sequence). This CDR3 has 15 residues. V shed 6 bases, J shed 5 bases, and the junction held 10 bases outside the gene matches. Written as DNA, the CDR3 is TGTGCCAGCAGCTCCTTGGGACTAGCTACGGAGACCCAGTACTTC. It is translated as CASSSLGLATETQYF.

The chain couples TRBV29-1 to TRBJ1-1; no clear D gene. This CDR3 is built from 14 residues. With 4 bases removed from V and 0 bases from J, the gap between germline ends came to 12 bases. The V gene's germline CDR1 is SQVTM and CDR2 ANQGSEA. This chain's CDR3 is CSVVPGGMNTEAFF. The CDR3 DNA sequence: TGCAGCGTTGTTCCGGGAGGCATGAACACTGAAGCTTTCTTT.

The rearrangement uses TRBV7-9 and TRBJ1-2; D remains ambiguous. Germline CDR1 and CDR2: SEHNR and FQNEAQ (reference sequence). The germline V and J ends were trimmed by 3 bases and 8 bases, with 10 bases remaining between them. CDR3 length: 12 residues. For the CDR3, the DNA is TGTGCCAGCAGCTTTGAACAATCCGGCTACACCTTC. Protein: CASSFEQSGYTF. Full variable domain (outside the CDR3, taken from reference TRBV7-9 and TRBJ1-2): DTGVSQNPRHKITKRGQNVTFRCDPISEHNRLYWYRQTLGQGPEFLTYFQNEAQLEKSRLLSDRFSAERPKGSFSTLEIQRTEQGDSAMYLCASSFEQSGYTFGSGTRLTVV.

V is TRBV6-6 and J is TRBJ1-5; perhaps TRBD1 as D (6 bases). Trimming stripped 5 bases from V and 7 bases from J, with 21 bases between. The CDR3 runs 16 residues. CDR1 and CDR2 (germline): MNHNY, SVGAGI (reference sequence). CDR3 loop: CASSRSPGQSHQPQHF. The CDR3 DNA reads as TGTGCCAGCAGTCGATCACCTGGACAGTCACACCAGCCCCAGCATTTT.

The chain employs TRBV5-1 and TRBJ1-1; D may be TRBD1 (6 bases). With 4 bases removed from V and 1 base from J, the gap between germline ends came to 11 bases. Germline values: CDR1 SGHRS, CDR2 YFSETQ. CDR3 length equals 14 residues. CDR3 sequence (DNA): TGCGCCAGCAGCCCCAGACAGGAGAACACTGAAGCTTTCTTT. Translating it yields CASSPRQENTEAFF.

The gene calls are TRBV30 and TRBJ1-5, with 11 bases lining up with TRBD1. CDR1 and CDR2 from the germline V gene are GTSNPN and SVGIG (reference sequence). The J segment lost 2 bases and the V segment lost 1 base, leaving 1 base of the junction unmatched. CDR3 length: 15 residues. CDR3: CAWSGTGGGNQPQHF. The CDR3 bases are TGTGCCTGGAGTGGGACAGGGGGCGGCAATCAGCCCCAGCATTTT. Supplemented by reference TRBV30 and TRBJ1-5, the full variable domain reads SQTIHQWPATLVQPVGSPLSLECTVEGTSNPNLYWYRQAAGRGLQLLFYSVGIGQISSEVPQNLSASRPQDRQFILSSKKLLLSDSGFYLCAWSGTGGGNQPQHFGDGTRLSIL.

The sample holds a few counts of this clone. The chain uses TRBV29-1 and TRBJ2-3; 10 positions match TRBD1. Germline V CDR1 and CDR2: SQVTM, ANQGSEA. V trimming: 8 bases; J trimming: 0 bases; junction bases outside the gene matches: 14. The CDR3 totals 17 residues. The CDR3 DNA sequence: TGCAGCCTGACTCCGGGACAGGGGCCGACTAGCACAGATACGCAGTATTTT. This codes for CSLTPGQGPTSTDTQYF.

The V call is TRBV6-1, the J call TRBJ2-7; TRBD2 aligns across 11 bases. The CDR3 spans 16 residues. V was pared by 4 bases and J by 1 base, with 6 bases of the junction left unmatched. Germline CDR1 and CDR2: MNHNS and SASEGT. CDR3 DNA: TGTGCCAGCAGTGCATTAGCGGGGGGGCGATCCTACGAGCAGTACTTC. It yields the protein CASSALAGGRSYEQYF.

The J gene is TRBJ2-1, the V gene TRBV29-1; D unresolved. This CDR3 region has 11 residues. The germline V gene has CDR1 SQVTM and CDR2 ANQGSEA. The V gene lost 0 bases and the J gene lost 6 bases, with 3 bases spanning the gap. This chain's CDR3 is CSVEDPNEQFF. As DNA, the CDR3 is TGCAGCGTTGAAGACCCCAATGAGCAGTTCTTC.

This clone appeared a few times. The V and J genes are TRBV5-4 and TRBJ1-3; D may be TRBD1 (5 bases). V lost 3 bases and J lost 0, with 10 bases in between. Germline V gene lookup returns CDR1 SGHNT and CDR2 YYREEE (reference sequence). The CDR3 consists of 15 residues. CDR3 DNA sequence: TGTGCCAGCAGCTGGGGGACCGACTCTGGAAACACCATATATTTT. This codes for CASSWGTDSGNTIYF.

The V gene is TRBV19, the J gene TRBJ1-5, with D possibly being TRBD1 (5 bases). Germline loops: CDR1 LNHDA, CDR2 SQIVND (reference sequence). The CDR3 is 13 residues long. V lost 6 bases, J lost 3 bases, and 9 bases lay in between. DNA for the CDR3: TGTGCCAGTAGGGGACGGTTCAATCAGCCCCAGCATTTT. This encodes CASRGRFNQPQHF.

Of note for this clone: This CDR3 is also generated by other DNA sequences in the sample. The chain combines TRBV18 with TRBJ2-6; D is unresolved. V gave up 3 bases and J gave up 3 bases, with 6 bases separating them. This CDR3 is 14 amino acids long. CDR1 is KGHSH and CDR2 is LQKENI in the germline V gene. Written as DNA, the CDR3 is TGTGCCAGCTCACCGGGAAGTGGGGCCAACGTCCTGACTTTC. It encodes CASSPGSGANVLTF. Based on the CDR3 plus reference TRBV18 and TRBJ2-6, the full variable domain is NAGVMQNPRHLVRRRGQEARLRCSPMKGHSHVYWYRQLPEEGLKFMVYLQKENIIDESGMPKERFSAEFPKEGPSILRIQQVVRGDSAAYFCASSPGSGANVLTFGAGSRLTVL.

This clone has just one count. The J gene is TRBJ1-6, the V gene TRBV7-6, with D possibly being TRBD1 (6 bases). Germline V gives CDR1 SGHVS, CDR2 FNYEAQ. The length of the CDR3 is 14 residues. V was cut by 5 bases and J by 7 bases, with 12 bases left in between. CDR3 nucleotide sequence: TGTGCCAGCAGCGCGGGGGCAGAGAATTCACCCCTCCACTTT. It codes for CASSAGAENSPLHF.